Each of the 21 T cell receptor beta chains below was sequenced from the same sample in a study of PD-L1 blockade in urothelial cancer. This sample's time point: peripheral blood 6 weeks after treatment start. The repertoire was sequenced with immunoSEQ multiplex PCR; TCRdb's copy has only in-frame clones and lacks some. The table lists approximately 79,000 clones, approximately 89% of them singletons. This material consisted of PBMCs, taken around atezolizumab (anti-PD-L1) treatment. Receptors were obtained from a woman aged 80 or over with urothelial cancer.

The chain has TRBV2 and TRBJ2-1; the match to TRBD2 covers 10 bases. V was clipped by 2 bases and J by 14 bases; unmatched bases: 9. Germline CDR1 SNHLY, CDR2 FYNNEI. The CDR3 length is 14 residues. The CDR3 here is CASSERSSGREEFF. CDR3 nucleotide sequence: TGTGCCAGCAGTGAAAGGTCGAGCGGGAGGGAGGAGTTCTTC.

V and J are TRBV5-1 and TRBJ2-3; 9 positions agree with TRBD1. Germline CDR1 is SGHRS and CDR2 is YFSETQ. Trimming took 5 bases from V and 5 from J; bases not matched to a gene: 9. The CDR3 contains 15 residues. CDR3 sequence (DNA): TGCGCCAGCAGACACGGACAGGGGATGGAAGATACGCAGTATTTT. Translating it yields CASRHGQGMEDTQYF. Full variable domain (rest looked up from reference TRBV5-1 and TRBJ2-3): KAGVTQTPRYLIKTRGQQVTLSCSPISGHRSVSWYQQTPGQGLQFLFEYFSETQRNKGNFPGRFSGRQFSNSRSEMNVSTLELGDSALYLCASRHGQGMEDTQYFGPGTRLTVL.

This CDR3 reads CASSFQSGAYEQYF. As DNA, the CDR3 is TGTGCCAGCAGCTTCCAGTCCGGAGCCTACGAGCAGTACTTC. The chain uses TRBV7-2 and TRBJ2-7; no definite D call. Germline V gene lookup returns CDR1 SGHTA and CDR2 FQGNSA. The CDR3 loop spans 14 amino acids. The ends were cut back, 3 bases at V and 2 bases at J, with 11 bases in the middle.

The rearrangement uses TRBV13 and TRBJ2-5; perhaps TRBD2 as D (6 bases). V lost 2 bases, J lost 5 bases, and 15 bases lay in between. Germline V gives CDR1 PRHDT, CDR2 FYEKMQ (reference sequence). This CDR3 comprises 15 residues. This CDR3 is CASSLLAGQGETQYF. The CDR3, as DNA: TGTGCCAGCAGCTTATTGGCGGGGCAAGGGGAGACCCAGTACTTC.

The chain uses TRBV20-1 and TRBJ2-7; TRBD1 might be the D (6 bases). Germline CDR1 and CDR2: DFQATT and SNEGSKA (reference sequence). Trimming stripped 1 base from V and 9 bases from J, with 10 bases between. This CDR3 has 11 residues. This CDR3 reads CSARVGGPQYF. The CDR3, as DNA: TGCAGTGCTAGAGTAGGGGGACCGCAGTACTTC.

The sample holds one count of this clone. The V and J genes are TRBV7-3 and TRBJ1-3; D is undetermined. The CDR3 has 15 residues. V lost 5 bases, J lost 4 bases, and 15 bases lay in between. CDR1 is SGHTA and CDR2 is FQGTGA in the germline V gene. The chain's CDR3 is CASSVEAGVGNTIYF. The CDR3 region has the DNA TGTGCCAGCAGCGTCGAGGCCGGGGTCGGAAACACCATATATTTT.

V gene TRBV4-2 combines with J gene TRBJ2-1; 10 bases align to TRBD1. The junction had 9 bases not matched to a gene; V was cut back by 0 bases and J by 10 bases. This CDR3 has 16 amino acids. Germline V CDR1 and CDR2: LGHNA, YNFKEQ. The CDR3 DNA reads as TGTGCCAGCAGCCAAGATCCCGGGACAGGGGCCTGGGAGCAGTTCTTC. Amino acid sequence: CASSQDPGTGAWEQFF.

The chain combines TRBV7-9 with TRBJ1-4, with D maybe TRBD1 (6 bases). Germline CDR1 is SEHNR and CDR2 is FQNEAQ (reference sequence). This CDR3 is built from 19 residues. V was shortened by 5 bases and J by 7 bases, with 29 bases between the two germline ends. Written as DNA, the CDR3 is TGTGCCAGCAGCCCAAACTCCTCCCCACGGGGGGGCTACGGTGAAAAACTGTTTTTT. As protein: CASSPNSSPRGGYGEKLFF. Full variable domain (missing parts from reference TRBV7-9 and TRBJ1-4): DTGVSQNPRHKITKRGQNVTFRCDPISEHNRLYWYRQTLGQGPEFLTYFQNEAQLEKSRLLSDRFSAERPKGSFSTLEIQRTEQGDSAMYLCASSPNSSPRGGYGEKLFFGSGTQLSVL.

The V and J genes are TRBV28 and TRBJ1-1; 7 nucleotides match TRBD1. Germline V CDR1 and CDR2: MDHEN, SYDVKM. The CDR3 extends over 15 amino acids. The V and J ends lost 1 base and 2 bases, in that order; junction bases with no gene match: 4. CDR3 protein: CASSLLDRINTEAFF. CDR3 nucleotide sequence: TGTGCCAGCAGTTTATTGGACAGGATCAACACTGAAGCTTTCTTT.

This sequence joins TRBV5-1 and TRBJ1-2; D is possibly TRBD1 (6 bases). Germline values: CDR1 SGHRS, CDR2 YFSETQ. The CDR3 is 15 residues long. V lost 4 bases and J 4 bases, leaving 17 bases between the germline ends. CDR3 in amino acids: CASSERADSRYGYTF. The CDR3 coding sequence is TGCGCCAGCAGCGAAAGAGCGGACAGCCGCTATGGCTACACCTTC.

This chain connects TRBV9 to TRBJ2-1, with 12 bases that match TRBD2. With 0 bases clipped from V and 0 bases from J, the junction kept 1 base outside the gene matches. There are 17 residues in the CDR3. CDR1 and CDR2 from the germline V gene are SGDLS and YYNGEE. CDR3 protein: CASSVASGRASYNEQFF. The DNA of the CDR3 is TGTGCCAGCAGCGTAGCTAGCGGGAGGGCCTCCTACAATGAGCAGTTCTTC.

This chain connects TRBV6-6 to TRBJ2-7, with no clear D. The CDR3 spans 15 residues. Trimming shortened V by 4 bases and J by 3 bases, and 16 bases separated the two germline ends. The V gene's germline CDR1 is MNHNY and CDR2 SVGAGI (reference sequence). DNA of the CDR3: TGTGCCAGCAGTTCCGTAAGTCTAGGAAACTACGAGCAGTACTTC. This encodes CASSSVSLGNYEQYF.

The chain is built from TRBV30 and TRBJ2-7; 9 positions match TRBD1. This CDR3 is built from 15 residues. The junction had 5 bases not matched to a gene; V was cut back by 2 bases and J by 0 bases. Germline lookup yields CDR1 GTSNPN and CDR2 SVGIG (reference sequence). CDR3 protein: CAWSIGQGSSYEQYF. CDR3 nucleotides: TGTGCCTGGAGTATTGGACAGGGGTCCTCCTACGAGCAGTACTTC.

CDR3 residues: CASSIGPVGHLNQPQHF. In nucleotides, the CDR3 is TGTGCCAGCAGTATTGGTCCGGTTGGTCACCTCAATCAGCCCCAGCATTTT. The genes are TRBV27 and TRBJ1-5; D ambiguous. The CDR3 loop spans 17 amino acids. The V and J ends lost 5 bases and 3 bases respectively, with 20 bases between them. Germline V gene data show CDR1 as MNHEY and CDR2 as SMNVEV (reference sequence).

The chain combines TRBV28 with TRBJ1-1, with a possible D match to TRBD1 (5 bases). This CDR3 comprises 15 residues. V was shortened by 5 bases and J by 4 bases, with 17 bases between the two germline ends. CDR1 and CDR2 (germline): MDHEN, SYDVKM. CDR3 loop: CASSPPRGVGTEAFF. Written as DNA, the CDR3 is TGTGCCAGCAGTCCCCCGCGGGGGGTCGGCACTGAAGCTTTCTTT.

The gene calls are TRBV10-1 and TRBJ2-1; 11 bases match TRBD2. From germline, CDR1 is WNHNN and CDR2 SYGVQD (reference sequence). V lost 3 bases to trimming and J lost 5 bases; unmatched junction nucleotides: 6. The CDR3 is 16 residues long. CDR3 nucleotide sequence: TGCGCCAGCAGTGAAGGCCTAGCGGGAGGCCACAATGAGCAGTTCTTC. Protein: CASSEGLAGGHNEQFF.

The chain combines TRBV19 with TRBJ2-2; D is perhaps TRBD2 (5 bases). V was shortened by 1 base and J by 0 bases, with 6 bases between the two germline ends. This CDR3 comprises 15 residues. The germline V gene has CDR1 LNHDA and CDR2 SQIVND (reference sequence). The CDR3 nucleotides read TGTGCCAGTAGTATAGCGGAGGCGAACACCGGGGAGCTGTTTTTT. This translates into CASSIAEANTGELFF.

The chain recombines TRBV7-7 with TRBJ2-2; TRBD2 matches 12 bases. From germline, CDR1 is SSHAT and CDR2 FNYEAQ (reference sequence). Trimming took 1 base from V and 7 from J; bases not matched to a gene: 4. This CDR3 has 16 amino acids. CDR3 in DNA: TGTGCCAGCAGCTTAGGACTAGCGGGAGCGAACGGGGAGCTGTTTTTT. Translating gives CASSLGLAGANGELFF.

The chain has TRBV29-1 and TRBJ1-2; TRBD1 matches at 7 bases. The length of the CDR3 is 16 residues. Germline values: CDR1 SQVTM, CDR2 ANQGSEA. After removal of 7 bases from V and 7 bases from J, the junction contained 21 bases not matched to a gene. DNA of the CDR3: TGCAGCGCCCCTCGTGGGAGACAGGGTGCACTAAGTGGCTACACCTTC. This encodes CSAPRGRQGALSGYTF.

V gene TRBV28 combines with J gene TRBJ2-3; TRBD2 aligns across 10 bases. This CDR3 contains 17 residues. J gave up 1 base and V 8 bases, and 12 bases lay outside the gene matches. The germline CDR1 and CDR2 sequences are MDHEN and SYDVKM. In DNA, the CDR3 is TGTGCCAGCCTCAGCGGGAGGGCCAAGAAGGGCACAGATACGCAGTATTTT. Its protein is CASLSGRAKKGTDTQYF.

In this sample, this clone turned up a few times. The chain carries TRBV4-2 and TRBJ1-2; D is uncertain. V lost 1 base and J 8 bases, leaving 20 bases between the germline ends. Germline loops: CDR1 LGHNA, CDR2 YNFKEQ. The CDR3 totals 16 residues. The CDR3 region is CASSQGLGGSMLGYTF. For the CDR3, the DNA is TGTGCCAGCAGCCAAGGGCTAGGTGGGAGTATGTTGGGCTACACCTTC.